This TCR beta chain stems from a study of T cell changes during pregnancy in multiple sclerosis. Sequencing was performed with immunoSEQ multiplex PCR; in TCRdb, only in-frame clones are kept and a portion is missing. There are roughly 58,000 clones in the sample; roughly nine tenths occur only once, and 2.5% to 3.5% lies in the top ten. V was clipped by 3 bases and J by 6 bases, with 9 bases between them. The CDR3 totals 13 residues. The germline V gene encodes CDR1 SGHDT and CDR2 YYEEEE. V is TRBV5-6 and J is TRBJ2-2; TRBD1 is a possible D gene (6 bases). The sample in question was CD8+ T cells from peripheral blood mononuclear cells, obtained before pregnancy. The TCR comes from a female donor with multiple sclerosis, enrolled in a pregnancy study. CDR3 nucleotide sequence: TGTGCCAGCAGCTCCTACAGGGCCGGGGAGCTGTTTTTT. Its protein product is CASSSYRAGELFF.